This T cell receptor (beta chain) was identified in a study of CD8+ T cells in alopecia areata. As the sequencing template, cDNA was produced by extracting RNA and reverse transcribing it. Using immunoSEQ multiplex PCR, the repertoire was profiled, and TCRdb retains in-frame clones only, with some absent. The sample consists of 200,000 to 250,000 clones, around three fifths of them appearing once. This CDR3 contains 14 residues. V was pared by 4 bases and J by 8 bases, with 17 bases between. In germline, CDR1 is SQVTM, CDR2 ANQGSEA. The rearrangement links TRBV29-1 to TRBJ1-4, with D maybe TRBD1 (5 bases). The sequenced sample was CD4+ T cells sorted from blood, obtained at week 0. This receptor was identified in a human donor with alopecia areata. CDR3 loop: CSVGLWGVYEKLFF. As DNA, the CDR3 is TGCAGCGTTGGCCTCTGGGGGGTTTACGAAAAACTGTTTTTT.